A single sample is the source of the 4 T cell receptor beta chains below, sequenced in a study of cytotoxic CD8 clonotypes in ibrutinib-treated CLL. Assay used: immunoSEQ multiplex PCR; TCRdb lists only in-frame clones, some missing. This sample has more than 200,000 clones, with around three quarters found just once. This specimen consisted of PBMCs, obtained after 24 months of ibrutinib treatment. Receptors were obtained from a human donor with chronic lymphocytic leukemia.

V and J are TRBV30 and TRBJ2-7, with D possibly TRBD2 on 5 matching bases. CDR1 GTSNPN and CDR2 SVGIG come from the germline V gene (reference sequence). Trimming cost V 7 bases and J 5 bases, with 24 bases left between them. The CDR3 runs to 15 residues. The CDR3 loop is CASSPRASKVHEQYF. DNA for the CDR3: TGTGCCTCCTCCCCGCGGGCTAGCAAAGTCCACGAGCAGTACTTC.

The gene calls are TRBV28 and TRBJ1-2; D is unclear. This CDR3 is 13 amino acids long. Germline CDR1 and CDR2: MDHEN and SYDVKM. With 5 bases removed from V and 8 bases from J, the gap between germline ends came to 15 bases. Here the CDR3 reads CASSQEAVGGYTF. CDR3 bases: TGTGCCAGCAGTCAGGAGGCGGTGGGGGGCTACACCTTC.

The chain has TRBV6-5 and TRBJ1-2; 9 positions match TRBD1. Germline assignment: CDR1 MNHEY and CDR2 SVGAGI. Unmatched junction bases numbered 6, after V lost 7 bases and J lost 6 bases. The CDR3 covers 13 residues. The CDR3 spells CASTLQGADGYTF. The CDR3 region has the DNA TGTGCCAGCACCCTACAGGGGGCGGATGGCTACACCTTC.

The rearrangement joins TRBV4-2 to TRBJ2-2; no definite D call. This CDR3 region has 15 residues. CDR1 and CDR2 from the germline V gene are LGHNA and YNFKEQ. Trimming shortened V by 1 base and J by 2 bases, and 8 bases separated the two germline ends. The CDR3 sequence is CASSQASDNTGELFF. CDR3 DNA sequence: TGTGCCAGCAGCCAAGCTAGTGATAACACCGGGGAGCTGTTTTTT.